A single sample gave rise to the 5 T cell receptor beta chains below, sequenced in a study of control samples from healthy donors and cancer patients. Some clones are missing from TCRdb's copy, which holds only in-frame ones; the method was immunoSEQ multiplex PCR. The sample lists tens of thousands of clones; more than 80% were seen once. Sample: blood. These receptors all stem from a woman in her thirties in good health.

The V and J genes are TRBV18 and TRBJ1-1; no clear D. The V gene lost 2 bases and the J gene lost 6 bases, with 10 bases spanning the gap. Per the germline V gene, CDR1 is KGHSH and CDR2 is LQKENI. The CDR3 is made up of 13 amino acids. The CDR3 reads CASSPEVGPEAFF. In nucleotides, the CDR3 is TGTGCCAGCTCACCAGAGGTGGGCCCTGAAGCTTTCTTT.

The V and J genes are TRBV21-1 and TRBJ2-3. TRBV21-1 is reported as a pseudogene. The length of the CDR3 is 11 residues. In DNA form, the CDR3 reads TGTGCCAGCAGGGGGGGCGATACGCAGTATTTT. Its protein product is CASRGGDTQYF.

The J gene is TRBJ2-5, the V gene TRBV10-1; D gene unclear. CDR3 size: 13 residues. Trimming removed 0 bases at V and 5 bases at J, with 7 bases between. Germline CDR1 is WNHNN and CDR2 is SYGVQD (reference sequence). The DNA of the CDR3 is TGCGCCAGCAGTGAGTCGACCATGGAGACCCAGTACTTC. Translating gives CASSESTMETQYF.

This clone has just one count. The V gene is TRBV19, the J gene TRBJ1-1; tentatively, D is TRBD1 (6 bases). Germline CDR1 LNHDA, CDR2 SQIVND (reference sequence). CDR3 size: 12 residues. Trimming took 11 bases from V and 3 from J, leaving 13 bases between them. CDR3 sequence reads: CALGGPHTEAFF. The DNA for the CDR3 is TGTGCCCTAGGGGGGCCGCACACTGAAGCTTTCTTT.

This clone has just a few counts. The rearrangement joins TRBV19 to TRBJ2-3; D possibly uses TRBD1 or TRBD2 (5 bases each). This CDR3 contains 14 residues. The V end lost 6 bases, the J end lost 1 base, and 11 bases lay between the germline ends. Per germline, CDR1 LNHDA and CDR2 SQIVND (reference sequence). Here the CDR3 DNA reads TGTGCCAGTAGCCGGGGCCACGGCACAGATACGCAGTATTTT. Its protein product is CASSRGHGTDTQYF.